The 17 T cell receptor beta chains reported below all come from one sample, sequenced in a study of blood T cells in healthy people across ages. A J-beta primer mix and a sample-barcoded 5' primer were used in a second PCR of about 7 to 12 cycles. Using its own MiXCR run on the 5' RACE reads, TCRdb lists one record per CDR3 protein. The table has approximately 780,000 distinct CDR3 sequences, around 24% seen once. The sample was also linked to a second study, of T cells of mothers and their children.

Sequencing was done on a sample of blood. These receptors originate from a boy between 5 and 17 years old in good health.

This clonotype was observed a handful of times. The chain recombines TRBV2 with TRBJ1-5; D unresolved. Germline CDR1 and CDR2: SNHLY and FYNNEI. The CDR3 consists of 15 residues. The germline V and J ends were trimmed by 6 bases and 3 bases, with 15 bases remaining between them. The CDR3 sequence: CASRPANLINQPQHF. DNA for the CDR3: TGTGCCAGCAGGCCGGCAAACCTTATCAATCAGCCCCAGCATTTT.

This clonotype was observed a handful of times. An end of the junction does not agree with germline; a read error may underlie this. The chain uses TRBV7-8 and TRBJ2-5; 12 bases map to TRBD2. Germline assignment: CDR1 SGHVS and CDR2 FQNEAQ. This CDR3 is 13 amino acids long. The CDR3 loop reads CASSLAGGRAQYF. CDR3 sequence (DNA): TGTGCCAGCAGCCTAGCGGGGGGGAGGGCCCAGTACTTC.

The chain recombines TRBV20-1 with TRBJ2-5; perhaps TRBD1 as D (6 bases). V was clipped by 0 bases and J by 6 bases, with 17 bases between them. This CDR3 region has 15 residues. Per the germline V gene, CDR1 is DFQATT and CDR2 is SNEGSKA (reference sequence). CDR3 amino acids: CSARDGADRQKTQYF. In nucleotides, the CDR3 is TGCAGTGCTAGAGATGGGGCAGACAGGCAAAAGACCCAGTACTTC.

This sequence joins TRBV4-1 and TRBJ1-5; weak D call: TRBD1 (6 bases). The CDR3 extends over 15 amino acids. Germline assignment: CDR1 MGHRA and CDR2 YSYEKL. The V and J ends lost 2 bases and 1 base respectively, with 9 bases between them. CDR3 residues: CASSQNRESNQPQHF. CDR3 bases: TGCGCCAGCAGCCAAAACAGGGAAAGCAATCAGCCCCAGCATTTT.

The chain combines TRBV4-2 with TRBJ2-1, with a weak D call TRBD2 (5 bases). V lost 1 base to trimming and J lost 0 bases, with 13 bases between them. Germline V gives CDR1 LGHNA, CDR2 YNFKEQ. The CDR3 length is 17 residues. CDR3 region: CASSQVVRGSSYNEQFF. In nucleotides, the CDR3 is TGTGCCAGCAGCCAAGTGGTTCGGGGTAGCTCCTACAATGAGCAGTTCTTC.

The CDR3 here is CATSDSRYEDTQYF. The CDR3 DNA reads as TGTGCCACCAGTGATTCCCGCTACGAGGATACGCAGTATTTT. This sequence joins TRBV24-1 and TRBJ2-3; no definite D call. CDR1 and CDR2 (germline): KGHDR, SFDVKD. The CDR3 runs 14 residues. The germline V and J ends were trimmed by 2 bases and 6 bases, with 11 bases remaining between them.

The chain uses TRBV30 and TRBJ2-7; TRBD2 aligns across 10 bases. This CDR3 spans 16 amino acids. Germline V gives CDR1 GTSNPN, CDR2 SVGIG (reference sequence). V trimming: 0 bases; J trimming: 3 bases; junction bases outside the gene matches: 8. CDR3 residues: CAWSVLTSGEVYEQYF. CDR3 DNA: TGTGCCTGGAGTGTACTAACTAGCGGGGAGGTCTACGAGCAGTACTTC.

The J gene is TRBJ2-1, the V gene TRBV5-1, with D perhaps TRBD1 (6 bases). Trimming shortened V by 0 bases and J by 9 bases, and 16 bases separated the two germline ends. CDR1 is SGHRS, CDR2 YFSETQ, per germline. The length of the CDR3 is 15 residues. The CDR3 here is CASSLGVQGLREQFF. CDR3 DNA sequence: TGCGCCAGCAGCTTGGGGGTACAGGGTTTGCGTGAGCAGTTCTTC.

This clonotype came up a few times. The V call is TRBV29-1, the J call TRBJ2-3; D possibly corresponds to TRBD2 (7 bases). The CDR3 spans 15 residues. The germline V and J ends were trimmed by 1 base and 4 bases, with 15 bases remaining between them. CDR1 and CDR2 from the germline V gene are SQVTM and ANQGSEA. CDR3 loop: CSVEAMAGAADTQYF. As DNA, the CDR3 is TGCAGCGTTGAAGCAATGGCGGGGGCTGCAGATACGCAGTATTTT.

In its sample, this clonotype was seen a few times. This chain joins TRBV5-1 and TRBJ1-1; the D gene is possibly TRBD1 (6 bases). Trimming stripped 4 bases from V and 4 bases from J, with 11 bases between. This CDR3 has 13 amino acids. Germline CDR1 reads SGHRS; CDR2 reads YFSETQ. CDR3 coding DNA: TGCGCCAGCAGCCACAGGGTAGCCACTGAAGCTTTCTTT. This translates into CASSHRVATEAFF.

This clonotype turned up a few times. The chain employs TRBV5-1 and TRBJ2-5, with D perhaps matching TRBD1 (6 bases). Trimming removed 0 bases from V and 9 bases from J, with 21 bases in between. CDR1 and CDR2 (germline): SGHRS, YFSETQ. The CDR3 loop spans 16 amino acids. In nucleotides, the CDR3 is TGCGCCAGCAGCTTGGCCGAAACAGGGTGGGGACGTGCCCAGTACTTC. Translated, it gives CASSLAETGWGRAQYF.

The chain is built from TRBV9 and TRBJ1-6; D is ambiguous. Germline assignment: CDR1 SGDLS and CDR2 YYNGEE. Deletions cut 0 bases from V and 9 bases from J, with 4 bases between. The CDR3 length is 12 residues. The CDR3: CASSVDGSPLHF. The CDR3 DNA reads as TGTGCCAGCAGCGTAGACGGTTCACCCCTCCACTTT.

The chain is built from TRBV20-1 and TRBJ2-1, with 7 nucleotides matching TRBD1. The assigned J gene may be wrong: the sequence end matches TRBJ2-7 better. The CDR3 length is 19 residues. Germline lookup yields CDR1 DFQATT and CDR2 SNEGSKA (reference sequence). This CDR3 reads CSAYWRADRAGSDIYEQYF. The CDR3, as DNA: TGCAGTGCCTACTGGCGAGCAGACAGGGCCGGTTCTGACATTTACGAGCAGTACTTC.

The chain carries TRBV7-8 and TRBJ1-2, with 9 bases aligning to TRBD1. Trimming took 3 bases from V and 6 from J; bases not matched to a gene: 2. CDR3 length: 13 residues. CDR1 is SGHVS and CDR2 is FQNEAQ in the germline V gene. CDR3 residues: CASSFWTGDGYTF. Written as DNA, the CDR3 is TGTGCCAGCAGCTTTTGGACAGGGGATGGCTACACCTTC.

The V call is TRBV5-1, the J call TRBJ2-3; 11 positions match TRBD2. J gave up 4 bases and V 4 bases, and 5 bases lay outside the gene matches. The CDR3 is 15 residues long. From germline, CDR1 is SGHRS and CDR2 YFSETQ. The CDR3 sequence is CASSQGLAVPDTQYF. For the CDR3, the DNA is TGCGCCAGCAGCCAGGGACTAGCGGTCCCAGATACGCAGTATTTT.

This chain links TRBV7-9 with TRBJ1-1; no reliable D call. CDR3 length: 11 residues. Trimming took off 2 bases at V and 10 bases at J, with 8 bases between the two ends. From germline, CDR1 is SEHNR and CDR2 FQNEAQ (reference sequence). The CDR3 loop reads CASSLSLGAFF. Here the CDR3 DNA reads TGTGCCAGCAGCTTAAGTTTGGGAGCTTTCTTT. The complete variable domain, with remaining parts taken from reference TRBV7-9 and TRBJ1-1, reads DTGVSQNPRHKITKRGQNVTFRCDPISEHNRLYWYRQTLGQGPEFLTYFQNEAQLEKSRLLSDRFSAERPKGSFSTLEIQRTEQGDSAMYLCASSLSLGAFFGQGTRLTVV.

This clonotype was recorded at least ten times. J is TRBJ2-5 and V is TRBV12-3 or TRBV12-4; TRBD2 is a possible D gene (6 bases). This CDR3 comprises 12 residues. Trimming left V 5 bases short and J 11 bases short, with 15 bases between. The CDR3 spells CASSPLAGTQYF. The CDR3 coding sequence is TGTGCCAGCAGTCCATTGGCTGGGACTCAGTACTTC.